The 28 T cell receptor beta chains given below trace back to one sample, sequenced in a study of naive and memory T cell subsets. The study's findings and limits: Especially in CD8 cells, naive repertoires contained a few larger clonotypes, possibly CD45RA-re-expressing memory cells.

Both TRBC1 and TRBC2 were covered by a beta constant-region primer of two equimolar oligonucleotides. The ligated cDNA underwent four PCR rounds using SP2 and nested alpha and beta constant-region primers. MiXCR, run by TCRdb on the UMI-ligation and nested PCR reads, gives a single entry per CDR3 protein. The sample gives about 140,000 distinct CDR3 sequences, approximately 21% of which show up once; 0.6% to 0.8% is in the top ten. These TCRs' antigens remain unknown. The sequenced sample was naive CD8+ T cells from blood. The receptors come from a human donor in good health.

This clonotype came up a few times. The CDR3 loop reads CASEGGASTGDEQFF. The CDR3 DNA sequence: TGTGCCAGCGAGGGGGGGGCTAGCACGGGCGATGAGCAGTTCTTC. This chain links TRBV19 with TRBJ2-1; the D gene is possibly TRBD2 (7 bases). This CDR3 contains 15 residues. Per the germline V gene, CDR1 is LNHDA and CDR2 is SQIVND (reference sequence). The germline V and J ends were trimmed by 9 bases and 8 bases, with 23 bases remaining between them.

In its sample, this clonotype was seen a few times. J is TRBJ2-5 and V is TRBV12-3 or TRBV12-4, with 7 bases matching TRBD2. The CDR3 consists of 14 residues. The junction had 3 bases not matched to a gene; V was cut back by 3 bases and J by 2 bases. CDR3 in amino acids: CASSLASGQETQYF. CDR3 bases: TGTGCCAGCAGTTTGGCTAGCGGTCAAGAGACCCAGTACTTC.

This clonotype was counted between two and nine times. The chain recombines TRBV12-3 or TRBV12-4 with TRBJ2-1; a weak D match, TRBD1 (5 bases). Trimming shortened V by 5 bases and J by 12 bases, and 8 bases separated the two germline ends. There are 10 residues in the CDR3. The CDR3 sequence is CASSRTRQFF. In DNA form, the CDR3 reads TGTGCCAGCAGTAGGACACGGCAGTTCTTC.

In this sample, this clonotype turned up a few times. The rearrangement uses TRBV9 and TRBJ1-1, with D unclear. From germline, CDR1 is SGDLS and CDR2 YYNGEE. The CDR3 spans 15 residues. V was trimmed by 4 bases and J by 5 bases, leaving 18 bases between them. The CDR3 coding sequence is TGTGCCAGCAGCTCGGACCTCAGGAGTAATACTGAAGCTTTCTTT. This gives the protein CASSSDLRSNTEAFF.

This clonotype was seen more than once but under ten times. The DNA of the CDR3 is TGCGCCAGCAGCCAGGGCCCCGGTGGCACTGAAGCTTTCTTT. This sequence encodes CASSQGPGGTEAFF. This chain joins TRBV4-1 and TRBJ1-1, with D uncertain. The CDR3 covers 14 residues. V was cut by 3 bases and J by 4 bases, with 12 bases left in between. Germline CDR1 and CDR2: MGHRA and YSYEKL.

The J gene is TRBJ2-7, the V gene TRBV9; 8 positions match TRBD2. This CDR3 has 13 residues. Germline values: CDR1 SGDLS, CDR2 YYNGEE. V gave up 4 bases and J gave up 6 bases; unmatched junction bases: 6. CDR3 loop: CASSPPGGVEQYF. CDR3 in DNA: TGTGCCAGCAGCCCACCGGGGGGGGTCGAGCAGTACTTC.

Ten or more counts support this clonotype. The rearrangement links TRBV5-1 to TRBJ1-1, with 12 bases that match TRBD1. Germline-derived CDR1 and CDR2 are SGHRS and YFSETQ. The CDR3 sequence is 16 residues long. J gave up 6 bases and V 2 bases, and 8 bases lay outside the gene matches. CDR3 DNA sequence: TGCGCCAGCAGCTTCGGGACCGGGACAGGGGGCTCTGAAGCTTTCTTT. Amino acids: CASSFGTGTGGSEAFF.

The chain combines TRBV28 with TRBJ2-7; tentatively, D is TRBD2 (5 bases). In germline, CDR1 is MDHEN, CDR2 SYDVKM. The CDR3 totals 15 residues. V lost 4 bases and J 3 bases, leaving 16 bases between the germline ends. The CDR3 DNA reads TGTGCCAGCAGTTCGTACCATAGCGAGGACTACGAGCAGTACTTC. Translation: CASSSYHSEDYEQYF.

V and J are TRBV7-9 and TRBJ1-2, with a weak D call TRBD1 (5 bases). Germline CDR1 reads SEHNR; CDR2 reads FQNEAQ (reference sequence). The CDR3 is 15 amino acids. Trimming shortened V by 5 bases and J by 6 bases, and 19 bases separated the two germline ends. CDR3 amino acids: CASSHRRGEDDGYTF. The CDR3 DNA sequence: TGTGCCAGCAGCCATAGACGGGGGGAAGATGATGGCTACACCTTC.

The rearrangement uses TRBV12-3 or TRBV12-4 and TRBJ2-7; D not certain. V was trimmed by 4 bases and J by 4 bases, leaving 8 bases between them. CDR3 length equals 12 residues. CDR3 DNA sequence: TGTGCCAGCAGTTCCGGTACTTACGAGCAGTACTTC. This gives the protein CASSSGTYEQYF.

This clonotype was recorded a few times. V usage is TRBV4-1 and J usage is TRBJ2-7; D not resolved. CDR3 length equals 13 residues. Germline V gene sequence: CDR1 MGHRA, CDR2 YSYEKL. V was cut by 2 bases and J by 2 bases, with 7 bases left in between. CDR3 sequence reads: CASSQTNTYEQYF. The DNA of the CDR3 is TGCGCCAGCAGCCAAACTAACACCTACGAGCAGTACTTC.

J is TRBJ2-2 and V is TRBV6-6; 8 nucleotides line up with TRBD1. The V segment lost 6 bases and the J segment 6 bases; nucleotides outside the gene matches: 6. The CDR3 has 14 amino acids. Germline CDR1 reads MNHNY; CDR2 reads SVGAGI (reference sequence). This CDR3 reads CASRKTGEAGELFF. CDR3 bases: TGTGCCAGCAGAAAGACAGGGGAAGCCGGGGAGCTGTTTTTT.

Remarks on this clonotype: At one boundary the junction diverges from the germline segment, which might be a read error. The chain joins TRBV9 to TRBJ1-1, with D unclear. Germline V gene sequence: CDR1 SGDLS, CDR2 YYNGEE. CDR3 length: 13 amino acids. CDR3 bases: TGTGCCAGCAATGCCGACCCGGGCACTAAAGCTTTCTTT. This codes for CASNADPGTKAFF.

This clonotype was observed a handful of times. The rearrangement uses TRBV13 and TRBJ2-3; tentative D call: TRBD1 (5 bases). The germline V gene has CDR1 PRHDT and CDR2 FYEKMQ (reference sequence). There are 14 residues in the CDR3. Trimming took off 2 bases at V and 2 bases at J, with 8 bases between the two ends. CDR3 region: CASSLTDITDTQYF. The CDR3 DNA sequence: TGTGCCAGCAGCTTAACGGACATCACAGATACGCAGTATTTT.

The chain recombines TRBV6-2 or TRBV6-3 with TRBJ1-5, with D perhaps matching TRBD1 (5 bases). Germline lookup yields CDR1 MNHEY and CDR2 SVGEGT. The CDR3 totals 16 residues. The ends were cut back, 2 bases at V and 3 bases at J, with 14 bases in the middle. The CDR3 protein is CASSYRAQGYNQPQHF. The CDR3 nucleotides are TGTGCCAGCAGTTACCGGGCCCAGGGATACAATCAGCCCCAGCATTTT.

This clonotype was seen a few times. This chain joins TRBV3-1 and TRBJ2-5, with D possibly matching TRBD2 (6 bases). Trimming removed 4 bases at V and 2 bases at J, with 14 bases between. Germline CDR1 LGHDT, CDR2 YNNKEL (reference sequence). CDR3 size: 15 residues. DNA for the CDR3: TGTGCCAGCAGCCGCATCCCCCGGGGGCAAGAGACCCAGTACTTC. This sequence encodes CASSRIPRGQETQYF.

The genes are TRBV19 and TRBJ1-5; 7 bases are shared with TRBD1. Per germline, CDR1 LNHDA and CDR2 SQIVND (reference sequence). V lost 6 bases, J lost 4 bases, and 3 bases stayed unmatched. This CDR3 has 13 amino acids. The CDR3 DNA is TGTGCCAGTAGAGACAGGGTAAATCAGCCCCAGCATTTT. Its protein product is CASRDRVNQPQHF.

This clonotype was found a few times. J is TRBJ2-7 and V is TRBV29-1; unclear D gene. CDR1 and CDR2 from the germline V gene are SQVTM and ANQGSEA. Trimming shortened V by 4 bases and J by 0 bases, and 4 bases separated the two germline ends. The CDR3 length is 11 residues. The CDR3: CSVASSYEQYF. As DNA, the CDR3 is TGCAGCGTTGCATCCTCCTACGAGCAGTACTTC.

The chain recombines TRBV6-5 with TRBJ2-2; TRBD2 aligns across 8 bases. Germline assignment: CDR1 MNHEY and CDR2 SVGAGI. The CDR3 spans 15 residues. Trimming took 4 bases from V and 3 from J; bases not matched to a gene: 4. CDR3 bases: TGTGCCAGCAGTTCCCCGGGAGGGTACACCGGGGAGCTGTTTTTT. Translating it yields CASSSPGGYTGELFF.

The J gene is TRBJ2-7, the V gene TRBV28; TRBD2 aligns across 7 bases. V lost 7 bases, J lost 6 bases, and 9 bases stayed unmatched. The length of the CDR3 is 13 residues. Germline loops: CDR1 MDHEN, CDR2 SYDVKM. The CDR3 loop is CASTVEGGFEQYF. The CDR3 bases are TGTGCCAGCACCGTCGAGGGAGGGTTCGAGCAGTACTTC.

The J gene is TRBJ2-7, the V gene TRBV5-1; TRBD1 matches 7 bases. The junction had 4 bases not matched to a gene; V was cut back by 4 bases and J by 0 bases. The germline V gene encodes CDR1 SGHRS and CDR2 YFSETQ. This CDR3 spans 14 amino acids. CDR3: CASSPDRSSYEQYF. CDR3 DNA: TGCGCCAGCAGCCCGGACAGGAGCTCCTACGAGCAGTACTTC.

This clonotype showed up just a few times. This rearrangement joins TRBV20-1 to TRBJ2-1; 7 nucleotides agree with TRBD1. CDR1 and CDR2 from the germline V gene are DFQATT and SNEGSKA (reference sequence). There are 17 residues in the CDR3. The V gene end was trimmed by 3 bases and the J gene end by 5 bases; junction bases not matched to a gene: 16. The CDR3 loop reads CSASEATGDRLNNEQFF. The CDR3 DNA sequence: TGCAGTGCTAGCGAAGCTACAGGGGACAGATTAAACAATGAGCAGTTCTTC.

This clonotype came up a few times. The chain couples TRBV7-2 to TRBJ2-7, with D unclear. Germline CDR1 is SGHTA and CDR2 is FQGNSA. The CDR3 totals 14 residues. The V end was cut by 10 bases, the J end by 0 bases, with 16 bases between. The CDR3, as DNA: TGTGCCACCCGCCGCGTTTCAAGCTCCTACGAGCAGTACTTC. Residues: CATRRVSSSYEQYF.

In this sample, this clonotype turned up a few times. This chain joins TRBV20-1 and TRBJ1-5, with TRBD1 identical over 9 bases. Looked up from germline, CDR1 is DFQATT and CDR2 is SNEGSKA (reference sequence). The CDR3 is 16 residues long. Trimming at V came to 0 bases and at J to 3 bases, leaving 6 bases not matched to a gene. In DNA form, the CDR3 reads TGCAGTGCTAGAGACACGGGACAGGGCCTCAATCAGCCCCAGCATTTT. Protein: CSARDTGQGLNQPQHF.

This sequence joins TRBV3-1 and TRBJ2-7; D is unresolved. There are 15 residues in the CDR3. In germline, CDR1 is LGHDT, CDR2 YNNKEL (reference sequence). Trimming took off 1 base at V and 0 bases at J, with 10 bases between the two ends. CDR3 loop: CASSQGAIVSYEQYF. The CDR3 coding sequence is TGTGCCAGCAGCCAAGGGGCCATAGTCTCCTACGAGCAGTACTTC.

This clonotype was counted a few times. This CDR3 reads CASSYTNEQFF. DNA of the CDR3: TGTGCCAGCAGTTACACCAATGAGCAGTTCTTC. The rearrangement uses TRBV6-2 or TRBV6-3 and TRBJ2-1, with D uncertain. This CDR3 has 11 amino acids. V lost 2 bases, J lost 6 bases, and 2 bases lay in between. Germline CDR1 reads MNHEY; CDR2 reads SVGEGT.

The chain joins TRBV6-5 to TRBJ2-1; D might be TRBD1 or TRBD2, each matching 5 bases. This CDR3 is built from 14 residues. Trimming removed 2 bases from V and 5 bases from J, with 10 bases in between. The germline gives CDR1 MNHEY, CDR2 SVGAGI. The CDR3 loop is CASSYDGTNNEQFF. DNA for the CDR3: TGTGCCAGCAGTTACGACGGGACGAACAATGAGCAGTTCTTC.

This clonotype was found a few times. The chain employs TRBV10-1 and TRBJ2-3, with 15 bases that match TRBD2. The CDR3 runs 16 residues. From germline, CDR1 is WNHNN and CDR2 SYGVQD (reference sequence). The V and J ends lost 10 bases and 7 bases, in that order; junction bases with no gene match: 12. The CDR3, as DNA: TGCGCCACCGCTTCATCGGGACTAGCGGGAGGAAATACGCAGTATTTT. Encoded protein: CATASSGLAGGNTQYF.